This passage covers 30 T cell receptor beta chains from one sample sequenced in a study of blood T cell repertoires in COVID-19. This table comes from immunoSEQ multiplex PCR, and its TCRdb copy is limited to in-frame clones, with some not included. The sample yields more than 60,000 clones, roughly 90% seen once. The sample comprised peripheral blood. These TCRs come from a human donor in a cohort sampled during active COVID-19.

The chain combines TRBV18 with TRBJ2-2, with 9 bases lining up with TRBD2. The CDR3 is 19 amino acids. The trim removed 1 base at V and 5 bases at J, leaving 14 bases unmatched. In germline, CDR1 is KGHSH, CDR2 LQKENI. CDR3 region: CASSPLGLAGPPGTGELFF. CDR3 DNA sequence: TGTGCCAGCTCACCACTTGGCCTAGCGGGACCCCCGGGGACCGGGGAGCTGTTTTTT.

This chain links TRBV18 with TRBJ2-7, with TRBD1 matching over 7 bases. Losses at the gene ends were 3 bases for V and 5 bases for J; bases not matched to a gene: 13. Germline CDR1 is KGHSH and CDR2 is LQKENI. This CDR3 region has 16 residues. The CDR3 loop reads CASSPQLDRVNDEQYF. DNA of the CDR3: TGTGCCAGCTCACCGCAATTAGACAGGGTCAACGACGAGCAGTACTTC.

The V and J genes are TRBV4-1 and TRBJ1-4, with 8 positions matching TRBD1. V lost 0 bases to trimming and J lost 10 bases; unmatched junction nucleotides: 10. The germline gives CDR1 MGHRA, CDR2 YSYEKL. This CDR3 is 16 amino acids long. The CDR3 bases are TGCGCCAGCAGCCAAGAACAAACAGGGGGAATGGTAAAACTGTTTTTT. The encoded protein is CASSQEQTGGMVKLFF.

The gene calls are TRBV6-2 or TRBV6-3 and TRBJ2-7, with D unresolved. The CDR3 is 11 amino acids. From germline, CDR1 is MNHEY and CDR2 SVGEGT. V lost 6 bases and J 2 bases, leaving 5 bases between the germline ends. The CDR3 coding sequence is TGTGCCAGCAGCGCGACCTACGAGCAGTACTTC. It encodes CASSATYEQYF.

The rearrangement uses TRBV9 and TRBJ2-7, with D possibly TRBD2 on 6 matching bases. Trimming stripped 2 bases from V and 6 bases from J, with 18 bases between. The CDR3 runs to 15 residues. CDR1 and CDR2 (germline): SGDLS, YYNGEE. CDR3 protein: CASSVGSGSSGEQYF. In DNA form, the CDR3 reads TGTGCCAGCAGCGTGGGTAGCGGTTCCTCAGGCGAGCAGTACTTC.

The chain is built from TRBV7-2 and TRBJ2-5, with a tentative D call TRBD1 (6 bases). The CDR3 totals 13 residues. Germline CDR1 SGHTA, CDR2 FQGNSA. With 8 bases removed from V and 5 bases from J, the gap between germline ends came to 15 bases. The CDR3 DNA reads TGTGCCAGCGGCGTGGGGGCGGGTGAGACCCAGTACTTC. Translated: CASGVGAGETQYF. Drawing the rest from reference TRBV7-2 and TRBJ2-5, the complete variable domain is GAGVSQSPSNKVTEKGKDVELRCDPISGHTALYWYRQSLGQGLEFLIYFQGNSAPDKSGLPSDRFSAERTGGSVSTLTIQRTQQEDSAVYLCASGVGAGETQYFGPGTRLLVL.

This clone has only a few counts. The gene calls are TRBV30 and TRBJ1-6, with D possibly matching TRBD1 (5 bases). V lost 3 bases and J 6 bases, leaving 9 bases between the germline ends. Germline loops: CDR1 GTSNPN, CDR2 SVGIG (reference sequence). This CDR3 region has 13 residues. The CDR3 region is CAWRGQVNSPLHF. CDR3 bases: TGTGCCTGGAGGGGGCAGGTTAATTCACCCCTCCACTTT.

CDR3 DNA: TGTGCCAGCAGTGACAACCCGGGGGGCCGGTACGATGACTACACCTTC. Amino acids: CASSDNPGGRYDDYTF. This chain links TRBV6-1 with TRBJ1-2; TRBD1 might be the D (6 bases). The ends were cut back, 3 bases at V and 10 bases at J, with 24 bases in the middle. The CDR3 runs 16 residues. CDR1 and CDR2 (germline): MNHNS, SASEGT.

The chain links TRBV11-2 to TRBJ1-1; TRBD1 matches 11 bases. This CDR3 comprises 16 residues. CDR1 and CDR2 (germline): SGHAT, FQNNGV. V dropped 3 bases and J dropped 4; count of bases not matched to a gene: 7. The CDR3 sequence: CASSFRSGTGGTEAFF. The CDR3, as DNA: TGTGCCAGCAGCTTTCGCTCCGGGACAGGGGGCACTGAAGCTTTCTTT.

The chain links TRBV9 to TRBJ2-2; D gene ambiguous. Between the trimmed V and J ends, which lost 0 bases and 4 bases, there was a span of 4 bases. CDR1 is SGDLS, CDR2 YYNGEE, per germline. The CDR3 covers 13 residues. This CDR3 is CASSVASTGELFF. CDR3 DNA: TGTGCCAGCAGCGTAGCGAGCACCGGGGAGCTGTTTTTT.

This clone was seen only once. The V and J genes are TRBV12-3 or TRBV12-4 and TRBJ1-1; D is uncertain. V lost 3 bases to trimming and J lost 2 bases, with 4 bases between them. This CDR3 spans 12 amino acids. The CDR3 sequence: CASSFFNTEAFF. In nucleotides, the CDR3 is TGTGCCAGCAGTTTCTTCAACACTGAAGCTTTCTTT.

The chain employs TRBV11-2 and TRBJ1-3; D is unresolved. Germline CDR1 SGHAT, CDR2 FQNNGV. The CDR3 sequence is 14 residues long. Trimming took 6 bases from V and 0 from J, leaving 9 bases between them. The CDR3 coding sequence is TGTGCCAGCAGAAGTGTTAGCTCTGGAAACACCATATATTTT. Protein product: CASRSVSSGNTIYF.

This clone has just one count. This sequence joins TRBV7-2 and TRBJ2-1; D is perhaps TRBD1 (5 bases). The CDR3 sequence is 15 residues long. The germline V gene has CDR1 SGHTA and CDR2 FQGNSA. The V gene lost 1 base and the J gene lost 0 bases, with 7 bases spanning the gap. For the CDR3, the DNA is TGTGCCAGCAGCTTAGTGGACAACTCCTACAATGAGCAGTTCTTC. Translating it yields CASSLVDNSYNEQFF.

The J gene is TRBJ1-1, the V gene TRBV19; D may be TRBD1 (5 bases). Trimming removed 5 bases at V and 2 bases at J, with 9 bases between. This CDR3 contains 13 residues. Per the germline V gene, CDR1 is LNHDA and CDR2 is SQIVND (reference sequence). CDR3 bases: TGTGCCAGTAGTTTACAGGCCAACACTGAAGCTTTCTTT. It codes for CASSLQANTEAFF.

A single count supports this clone. This rearrangement joins TRBV21-1 to TRBJ1-6. TRBV21-1 counts as a pseudogene. This CDR3 spans 18 amino acids. The DNA of the CDR3 is TGTGCCAGCAGCAAATGGGAGATAGGGCGCTTGTATAATTCACCCCTCCACTTT. This sequence encodes CASSKWEIGRLYNSPLHF.

The V gene is TRBV3-1 (or the pseudogene TRBV3-2), the J gene TRBJ1-2; TRBD1 aligns across 9 bases. The CDR3 covers 15 residues. The J segment lost 2 bases and the V segment lost 4 bases, leaving 5 bases of the junction unmatched. The germline V gene encodes CDR1 LGHDT and CDR2 YNNKEL (reference sequence). The CDR3 DNA follows: TGTGCCAGCAGCCTTGGACAGGGGCTGAACTATGGCTACACCTTC. Encoded protein: CASSLGQGLNYGYTF.

The gene calls are TRBV6-1 and TRBJ1-2; D is ambiguous. Between the trimmed V and J ends, which lost 1 base and 7 bases, there was a span of 7 bases. Germline lookup yields CDR1 MNHNS and CDR2 SASEGT. The CDR3 is made up of 12 amino acids. The CDR3 protein is CASSEGFGGYTF. CDR3 DNA: TGTGCCAGCAGTGAAGGGTTCGGTGGCTACACCTTC.

V and J are TRBV7-2 and TRBJ2-7; the match to TRBD1 covers 7 bases. This CDR3 contains 15 residues. Germline V gives CDR1 SGHTA, CDR2 FQGNSA. V lost 6 bases, J lost 2 bases, and 10 bases stayed unmatched. The CDR3 protein is CASSGRGLRPYEQYF. In nucleotides, the CDR3 is TGTGCCAGCAGTGGAAGGGGGCTAAGGCCCTACGAGCAGTACTTC.

The chain joins TRBV9 to TRBJ1-2, with D unresolved. Trimming cost V 8 bases and J 4 bases, with 24 bases left between them. The CDR3 extends over 16 amino acids. The V gene's germline CDR1 is SGDLS and CDR2 YYNGEE. CDR3 nucleotides: TGTGCCAGTACCGCACGGGGAACAGCTTTTACCTATGGCTACACCTTC. Residues: CASTARGTAFTYGYTF.

This chain joins TRBV6-5 and TRBJ1-1; the match to TRBD1 covers 8 bases. V lost 8 bases and J lost 0; bases outside the gene matches: 8. The CDR3 has 15 residues. The germline V gene has CDR1 MNHEY and CDR2 SVGAGI. The CDR3 sequence is CASAGGRRMNTEAFF. The CDR3 DNA is TGTGCCAGCGCAGGGGGCAGGAGGATGAACACTGAAGCTTTCTTT.

The V and J genes are TRBV6-6 and TRBJ2-7; 10 nucleotides agree with TRBD1. Germline loops: CDR1 MNHNY, CDR2 SVGAGI (reference sequence). V shed 0 bases, J shed 2 bases, and the junction held 4 bases outside the gene matches. The CDR3 runs 16 residues. Here the CDR3 reads CASSYSAGTGAYEQYF. The CDR3 nucleotides are TGTGCCAGCAGTTACTCGGCCGGGACAGGGGCCTACGAGCAGTACTTC.

This clone was found once. The rearrangement joins TRBV6-2 or TRBV6-3 to TRBJ2-7; 7 bases map to TRBD1. The CDR3 is 14 amino acids. The V gene's germline CDR1 is MNHEY and CDR2 SVGEGT. The trim removed 5 bases at V and 5 bases at J, leaving 9 bases unmatched. The DNA for the CDR3 is TGTGCCAGCAGTCTACAGGGGCCGAGAGACGAGCAGTACTTC. Translating gives CASSLQGPRDEQYF.

The gene calls are TRBV2 and TRBJ1-2, with D hard to call. The CDR3 is made up of 14 amino acids. The V gene's germline CDR1 is SNHLY and CDR2 FYNNEI. The germline V and J ends were trimmed by 2 bases and 0 bases, with 7 bases remaining between them. The CDR3 DNA follows: TGTGCCAGCAGTGAACTCGCAGCTAACTATGGCTACACCTTC. It is translated as CASSELAANYGYTF.

This clone came up a few times. This chain links TRBV3-1 (or the pseudogene TRBV3-2) with TRBJ2-1; the match to TRBD2 covers 11 bases. V shed 5 bases and J 15 bases; nucleotides not matched to a gene: 15. Per germline, CDR1 LGHDT and CDR2 YNNKEL (reference sequence). CDR3 size: 15 residues. This CDR3 reads CASSMGASGGRERFF. The CDR3 coding sequence is TGTGCCAGCAGCATGGGGGCTAGCGGGGGGCGTGAGAGGTTCTTC.

This clone has just a few counts. V gene TRBV16 combines with J gene TRBJ2-7, with a possible D match to TRBD2 (5 bases). V was shortened by 4 bases and J by 7 bases, with 20 bases between the two germline ends. From germline, CDR1 is KGHSY and CDR2 FQNENV. The CDR3 has 15 amino acids. CDR3 residues: CASSPLGRSSGEQYF. CDR3 sequence (DNA): TGTGCCAGCAGCCCCCTCGGGCGCAGTTCGGGAGAGCAGTACTTC.

This chain uses TRBV5-1 with TRBJ2-5; 8 bases match TRBD2. This CDR3 is 15 amino acids long. With 0 bases clipped from V and 5 bases from J, the junction kept 6 bases outside the gene matches. Germline CDR1 is SGHRS and CDR2 is YFSETQ. The CDR3 sequence is CASSLEGLAMETQYF. Written as DNA, the CDR3 is TGCGCCAGCAGCTTGGAAGGACTAGCCATGGAGACCCAGTACTTC.

The gene calls are TRBV5-6 and TRBJ1-6; D perhaps matches TRBD1 (5 bases). V gave up 0 bases and J gave up 9 bases, with 16 bases separating them. CDR1 and CDR2 from the germline V gene are SGHDT and YYEEEE. CDR3 length: 16 amino acids. In DNA form, the CDR3 reads TGTGCCAGCAGCTTGGGTGGGCAGGGTAGACGTTCACCCCTCCACTTT. Its translation is CASSLGGQGRRSPLHF.

This chain uses TRBV11-3 with TRBJ2-1; tentatively, D is TRBD2 (6 bases). Germline-derived CDR1 and CDR2 are SGHNT and YENEEA. The ends were cut back, 6 bases at V and 6 bases at J, with 12 bases in the middle. The CDR3 totals 13 residues. The CDR3 nucleotides read TGTGCCAGCAGACTAGCTCCGGGCAATGAGCAGTTCTTC. Its protein is CASRLAPGNEQFF.

The chain has TRBV19 and TRBJ2-7; a possible D gene is TRBD1 (6 bases). The CDR3 has 15 amino acids. CDR1 is LNHDA, CDR2 SQIVND, per germline (reference sequence). Trimming shortened V by 1 base and J by 7 bases, and 17 bases separated the two germline ends. The CDR3 DNA sequence: TGTGCCAGTAGTATAGTCGGAGCAGGGGACGGGGAGCAGTACTTC. The encoded protein is CASSIVGAGDGEQYF.

This rearrangement joins TRBV11-2 to TRBJ2-5, with D tentatively TRBD2 (6 bases). Looked up from germline, CDR1 is SGHAT and CDR2 is FQNNGV. Trimming left V 0 bases short and J 5 bases short, with 22 bases between. CDR3 length equals 18 residues. The CDR3 DNA is TGTGCCAGCAGCTTAGATGTCTGGGTAGGCAGGGAGGCGGAGACCCAGTACTTC. It translates to CASSLDVWVGREAETQYF.